A single sample gave rise to the 21 T cell receptor beta chains below, sequenced in a study of radiotherapy plus CTLA-4 blockade in lung cancer. Assay used: immunoSEQ multiplex PCR; TCRdb lists only in-frame clones, some missing. The sample lists 40,000 to 50,000 clones, under 80% occurring once. The input for sequencing was peripheral blood, taken from a patient treated with radiotherapy plus ipilimumab. The receptor set was obtained from a human donor with non-small cell lung cancer who had stable disease on radiotherapy plus ipilimumab.

CDR3 DNA sequence: TGTGCCAGCTCACCGGGAAGGGGCTACGAGCAGTACTTC. It encodes CASSPGRGYEQYF. The chain combines TRBV18 with TRBJ2-7, with a tentative D call TRBD1 (5 bases). CDR1 is KGHSH, CDR2 LQKENI, per germline. Trimming removed 3 bases from V and 3 bases from J, with 9 bases in between. The CDR3 length is 13 residues.

The rearrangement uses TRBV9 and TRBJ1-6; 9 bases fit TRBD1. V shed 3 bases and J 6 bases; nucleotides not matched to a gene: 4. Germline loops: CDR1 SGDLS, CDR2 YYNGEE. The CDR3 totals 15 residues. The CDR3 coding sequence is TGTGCCAGCAGCGCGGGACAGGGTCCTAATTCACCCCTCCACTTT. Its protein product is CASSAGQGPNSPLHF. The complete variable domain, with remaining parts taken from reference TRBV9 and TRBJ1-6, reads DSGVTQTPKHLITATGQRVTLRCSPRSGDLSVYWYQQSLDQGLQFLIQYYNGEERAKGNILERFSAQQFPDLHSELNLSSLELGDSALYFCASSAGQGPNSPLHFGNGTRLTVT.

V gene TRBV29-1 combines with J gene TRBJ2-5; D remains ambiguous. This CDR3 spans 12 amino acids. Trimming took off 7 bases at V and 9 bases at J, with 18 bases between the two ends. From germline, CDR1 is SQVTM and CDR2 ANQGSEA. CDR3 nucleotides: TGCAGCGGAATAACTCCCACCGGGTCCCAGTACTTC. This encodes CSGITPTGSQYF.

This clone was observed a single time. J is TRBJ1-6 and V is TRBV7-3; D gene ambiguous. CDR1 and CDR2 from the germline V gene are SGHTA and FQGTGA. Trimming stripped 1 base from V and 5 bases from J, with 6 bases between. There are 14 residues in the CDR3. CDR3 coding DNA: TGTGCCAGCAGCTTAAGGAGGGATAATTCACCCCTCCACTTT. It specifies CASSLRRDNSPLHF.

The V gene is TRBV4-1, the J gene TRBJ2-5; D may be TRBD1 (6 bases). Germline CDR1 and CDR2: MGHRA and YSYEKL. The germline V and J ends were trimmed by 4 bases and 5 bases, with 11 bases remaining between them. The length of the CDR3 is 13 residues. For the CDR3, the DNA is TGCGCCAGCAGCCGGCCAGGGGAGGAGACCCAGTACTTC. Protein: CASSRPGEETQYF.

This clone was seen just once. The V gene is TRBV6-6, the J gene TRBJ1-2; 8 positions match TRBD1. Looked up from germline, CDR1 is MNHNY and CDR2 is SVGAGI (reference sequence). This CDR3 has 14 amino acids. V dropped 2 bases and J dropped 4; count of bases not matched to a gene: 3. The CDR3: CASSYRDRIYGYTF. CDR3 bases: TGTGCCAGCAGTTACCGGGACAGGATCTATGGCTACACCTTC.

The chain combines TRBV30 with TRBJ2-5; weak D call: TRBD1 (6 bases). Trimming removed 4 bases at V and 7 bases at J, with 10 bases between. CDR3 size: 11 residues. Germline CDR1 is GTSNPN and CDR2 is SVGIG (reference sequence). The CDR3 coding sequence is TGTGCCTGGAATGTAGGGGGGACCCAGTACTTC. Translation: CAWNVGGTQYF.

The chain couples TRBV4-1 to TRBJ1-2; TRBD1 aligns across 12 bases. CDR1 MGHRA and CDR2 YSYEKL come from the germline V gene. Germline trimming cut 3 bases from V and 5 bases from J; bases unmatched to any gene: 13. The CDR3 spans 18 residues. The CDR3, as DNA: TGCGCCAGCAGCCATGGAGCGGGACAGGGGGCCGGGAGTTATGGCTACACCTTC. Its protein product is CASSHGAGQGAGSYGYTF.

In DNA form, the CDR3 reads TGCGCCAGCAGCCTGGGGGCCAGGGATAATTCACCCCTCCACTTT. Its translation: CASSLGARDNSPLHF. V usage is TRBV5-1 and J usage is TRBJ1-6; weak D call: TRBD1 (6 bases). This CDR3 is built from 15 residues. V was pared by 4 bases and J by 5 bases, with 13 bases between. The germline V gene encodes CDR1 SGHRS and CDR2 YFSETQ.

This clone was observed once. The chain couples TRBV11-1 to TRBJ2-7, with 7 bases identical to TRBD2. The CDR3 sequence is 15 residues long. With V trimmed by 5 bases and J by 8 bases, 15 bases remained unmatched. In germline, CDR1 is SGHAT, CDR2 FQDESV (reference sequence). CDR3 residues: CASSRSSGRLLKQYF. The CDR3 nucleotides are TGTGCCAGCAGCCGCTCTAGCGGTCGCCTATTAAAGCAGTACTTC.

V usage is TRBV4-1 and J usage is TRBJ1-2; perhaps TRBD1 as D (5 bases). Per germline, CDR1 MGHRA and CDR2 YSYEKL. The CDR3 contains 18 residues. Deletions cut 0 bases from V and 8 bases from J, with 25 bases between. DNA of the CDR3: TGCGCCAGCAGCCAAGAACGCAGCGACCGGAGGGGTCTTGGGGGCTACACCTTC. This gives the protein CASSQERSDRRGLGGYTF.

This chain uses TRBV5-1 with TRBJ2-2; weak D call: TRBD1 (6 bases). The germline gives CDR1 SGHRS, CDR2 YFSETQ. This CDR3 region has 15 residues. V lost 0 bases and J lost 7, with 13 bases in between. The CDR3 region has the DNA TGCGCCAGCAGCTTGGACAGGGTGGACGTCGGGGAGCTGTTTTTT. It translates to CASSLDRVDVGELFF.

The gene calls are TRBV18 and TRBJ2-7, with D maybe TRBD1 (5 bases). From germline, CDR1 is KGHSH and CDR2 LQKENI. Between the trimmed V and J ends, which lost 3 bases and 2 bases, there was a span of 14 bases. This CDR3 comprises 15 residues. This CDR3 reads CASSPSDTATYEQYF. The CDR3 DNA is TGTGCCAGCTCACCCTCGGACACCGCAACCTACGAGCAGTACTTC.

There are a few counts of this clone. The chain is built from TRBV4-2 and TRBJ2-1; tentatively, D is TRBD2 (6 bases). Germline CDR1 is LGHNA and CDR2 is YNFKEQ. Trimming removed 1 base at V and 5 bases at J, with 12 bases between. This CDR3 is 15 amino acids long. As DNA, the CDR3 is TGTGCCAGCAGCCAAGGGCTGGGGGGAAACAATGAGCAGTTCTTC. Its protein product is CASSQGLGGNNEQFF.

J is TRBJ2-1 and V is TRBV9, with 7 bases fitting TRBD1. V lost 4 bases and J lost 5; bases outside the gene matches: 9. The CDR3 is made up of 15 amino acids. CDR1 and CDR2 (germline): SGDLS, YYNGEE. CDR3 protein: CASSIRDRKDNEQFF. In DNA, the CDR3 is TGTGCCAGCAGCATCCGGGACAGAAAGGACAATGAGCAGTTCTTC.

The chain is built from TRBV10-3 and TRBJ1-5, with D possibly being TRBD1 (5 bases). The CDR3 totals 15 residues. Germline-derived CDR1 and CDR2 are ENHRY and SYGVKD. Trimming removed 5 bases at V and 0 bases at J, with 11 bases between. In nucleotides, the CDR3 is TGTGCCATCAGTATAGGAGGGGATAGCAATCAGCCCCAGCATTTT. Translated, it gives CAISIGGDSNQPQHF.

The V gene is TRBV7-8, the J gene TRBJ1-5; possibly TRBD1 for D (5 bases). CDR1 and CDR2 from the germline V gene are SGHVS and FQNEAQ. There are 15 residues in the CDR3. V dropped 7 bases and J dropped 2 bases, with 15 bases sitting between them. In DNA, the CDR3 is TGTGCCAGCACTTTAGGGGCATTGGGCAATCAGCCCCAGCATTTT. As protein: CASTLGALGNQPQHF.

CDR3 loop: CASRPSDRGWEAFF. The CDR3 DNA is TGTGCCAGCAGGCCTTCGGACAGGGGCTGGGAAGCTTTCTTT. The genes are TRBV2 and TRBJ1-1; 9 bases line up with TRBD1. CDR1 is SNHLY and CDR2 is FYNNEI in the germline V gene. V trimming: 6 bases; J trimming: 8 bases; junction bases outside the gene matches: 10. The CDR3 is 14 residues long.

The chain links TRBV4-2 to TRBJ2-3; 12 bases are shared with TRBD2. CDR3 size: 16 residues. Germline-derived CDR1 and CDR2 are LGHNA and YNFKEQ. Trimming removed 1 base from V and 3 bases from J; junction bases left unmatched: 2. The CDR3 loop is CASSQASGGATDTQYF. The CDR3 DNA reads as TGTGCCAGCAGCCAAGCTAGCGGGGGGGCGACAGATACGCAGTATTTT.

This clone was observed a single time. V is TRBV19 and J is TRBJ1-6, with 10 bases fitting TRBD1. Germline V gives CDR1 LNHDA, CDR2 SQIVND (reference sequence). Trimming took 6 bases from V and 8 from J; bases not matched to a gene: 7. The CDR3 runs 15 residues. The CDR3 DNA sequence: TGTGCCAGTAGACGAGCCGGGACAGGGGATTCACCCCTCCACTTT. This encodes CASRRAGTGDSPLHF.

This clone has just a few counts. The chain links TRBV27 to TRBJ1-1; tentatively, D is TRBD1 (6 bases). Germline CDR1 MNHEY, CDR2 SMNVEV (reference sequence). The CDR3 spans 19 residues. Trimming left V 5 bases short and J 0 bases short, with 25 bases between. CDR3 region: CASSAGAPGGLGLNTEAFF. CDR3 bases: TGTGCCAGCAGTGCAGGCGCTCCGGGGGGGCTCGGTTTGAACACTGAAGCTTTCTTT.